These T cell receptor beta chains were read from a single sample in a study of T cell changes during pregnancy in multiple sclerosis. Clones were read by immunoSEQ multiplex PCR, and TCRdb kept only the in-frame ones, dropping some. The table shows about 75,000 clones, with roughly 90% occurring only once. This sample comprised peripheral blood, obtained in the first trimester of pregnancy. Every receptor here comes from a female donor in good health, enrolled as a control in a pregnancy study. Each CDR3 is given with its conserved first and last residue. The D gene is left open where the match is weak. Clone size is given for some rows only: seen once, a few or many times, or a class if the clone is expanded.

V	D	size	J	CDR3	DNA
TRBV6-5	TRBD1	-	TRBJ2-1	CASRTGRSSNEQFF	TGTGCCAGTCGGACAGGTCGATCTAGCAATGAGCAGTTCTTC
TRBV21-1	-	-	TRBJ2-7	CASSQGQKSSYEQYF	TGTGCCAGCAGTCAGGGACAGAAGAGCTCCTACGAGCAGTACTTC
TRBV9	-	-	TRBJ1-1	CASSVDSRDTEAFF	TGTGCCAGCAGCGTAGATTCCAGGGACACTGAAGCTTTCTTT
TRBV19	TRBD1	-	TRBJ1-1	CASTQGLYTEAFF	TGTGCCAGCACACAGGGGTTGTACACTGAAGCTTTCTTT
TRBV27	TRBD1	-	TRBJ1-1	CASRIVRATGGTEAFF	TGTGCCAGCAGAATAGTCCGCGCCACAGGGGGCACTGAAGCTTTCTTT
TRBV30	TRBD2	-	TRBJ2-7	CAWSVAGFGSGDYYEQYF	TGTGCCTGGAGTGTAGCGGGATTCGGGAGTGGGGACTACTACGAGCAGTACTTC
TRBV9	TRBD2	once	TRBJ2-7	CASSVGSGTYEQYF	TGTGCCAGCAGCGTTGGGAGCGGGACTTACGAGCAGTACTTC
TRBV9	TRBD1	-	TRBJ1-2	CASSAGTGYTGYTF	TGTGCCAGCAGCGCAGGGACAGGGTATACTGGCTACACCTTC
TRBV2	-	-	TRBJ2-3	CASSRLVDTQYF	TGTGCCAGCAGTAGACTAGTAGATACGCAGTATTTT
TRBV11-2	-	-	TRBJ1-1	CASSLDPDEAFF	TGTGCCAGCAGCTTAGACCCAGATGAAGCTTTCTTT
TRBV6-1	-	-	TRBJ1-3	CASSAGNSGNTIYF	TGTGCCAGCAGTGCAGGGAACTCTGGAAACACCATATATTTT
TRBV5-4	-	-	TRBJ2-7	CASSLGPTGGEQYF	TGTGCCAGCAGCTTAGGTCCTACTGGGGGGGAGCAGTACTTC
TRBV7-2	-	-	TRBJ2-5	CASSLPLLAATLQETQYF	TGTGCCAGCAGCTTGCCCCTTTTAGCGGCTACTCTTCAAGAGACCCAGTACTTC
TRBV6-4	-	few	TRBJ1-5	CASSEQLGTPQHF	TGTGCCAGCAGTGAACAACTAGGCACGCCCCAGCATTTT
TRBV19	TRBD2	once	TRBJ2-7	CATGTSGAEQYF	TGTGCCACAGGGACTAGCGGAGCCGAGCAGTACTTC
TRBV7-2	-	once	TRBJ2-3	CASSFGGSFTDTQYF	TGTGCCAGCAGCTTTGGGGGGTCCTTCACAGATACGCAGTATTTT
TRBV19	-	-	TRBJ2-1	CASSIVGSYNEQFF	TGTGCCAGTAGTATAGTCGGGTCCTACAATGAGCAGTTCTTC
TRBV6-5	TRBD1	-	TRBJ1-2	CASSYEGAGGYTF	TGTGCCAGCAGTTACGAGGGGGCGGGTGGCTACACCTTC